The 31 T cell receptor beta chains given below trace back to one sample, sequenced in a study of OX40 agonist ivuxolimab in advanced cancers. Clones were sequenced by immunoSEQ multiplex PCR, and TCRdb holds only the in-frame ones, with some missing. This sample has 31,000 or so clones, with around 81% found just once. Source: CD4+ or CD8+ T cells sorted from blood, taken in a trial of the OX40 agonist ivuxolimab. Source of these receptors: an adult with an advanced solid tumor such as melanoma, head and neck, liver or kidney cancer.

Regarding this clone: With only one base between it and a far larger clone, this is likely a read error. The chain joins TRBV5-6 to TRBJ1-2; 7 bases agree with TRBD1. V lost 3 bases and J lost 6; bases outside the gene matches: 11. There are 15 residues in the CDR3. The germline CDR1 and CDR2 sequences are SGHDT and YYEEEE. CDR3 in DNA: TGTGCCAGCAGCTCGGACCCGGGGACAGCGGATGGCTACACCTTC. Its translation: CASSSDPGTADGYTF.

The chain carries TRBV6-5 and TRBJ1-1; D unclear. Looked up from germline, CDR1 is MNHEY and CDR2 is SVGAGI. The length of the CDR3 is 13 residues. The V gene lost 2 bases and the J gene lost 0 bases, with 4 bases spanning the gap. The CDR3 nucleotides are TGTGCCAGCAGTTACAAGATGAACACTGAAGCTTTCTTT. Translation: CASSYKMNTEAFF.

A single count supports this clone. V and J are TRBV7-4 and TRBJ1-5; D gene unclear. V was trimmed by 3 bases and J by 2 bases, leaving 8 bases between them. The CDR3 sequence is 14 residues long. The V gene's germline CDR1 is SGHVT and CDR2 SQSDAQ. The DNA for the CDR3 is TGTGCCAGCAGCTTGTGGGCAGGCAATCAGCCCCAGCATTTT. Translation gives CASSLWAGNQPQHF. The whole variable domain, remainder taken from reference TRBV7-4 and TRBJ1-5, is GAGVSQSPRYKVAKRGRDVALRCDSISGHVTLYWYRQTLGQGSEVLTYSQSDAQRDKSGRPSGRFSAERPERSVSTLKIQRTEQGDSAVYLCASSLWAGNQPQHFGDGTRLSIL.

The V gene is TRBV2, the J gene TRBJ2-5; D could derive from TRBD1 or TRBD2 (5 bases each). This CDR3 spans 16 amino acids. V shed 1 base and J shed 5 bases, with 17 bases lying between them. Germline CDR1 is SNHLY and CDR2 is FYNNEI. DNA for the CDR3: TGTGCCAGCAGTGAAGAGCGAACCGGGACGGGGGAGACCCAGTACTTC. This codes for CASSEERTGTGETQYF. The entire variable domain, with the rest obtained from reference TRBV2 and TRBJ2-5, is as follows: EPEVTQTPSHQVTQMGQEVILRCVPISNHLYFYWYRQILGQKVEFLVSFYNNEISEKSEIFDDQFSVERPDGSNFTLKIRSTKLEDSAMYFCASSEERTGTGETQYFGPGTRLLVL.

The CDR3 region has the DNA TGTGCCAGCAGTGAACAGGGTAATTCACCCCTCCACTTT. It specifies CASSEQGNSPLHF. The rearrangement uses TRBV6-5 and TRBJ1-6, with D possibly matching TRBD1 (6 bases). This CDR3 comprises 13 residues. Trimming took 5 bases from V and 6 from J, leaving 8 bases between them. Germline V gives CDR1 MNHEY, CDR2 SVGAGI.

This chain joins TRBV4-3 and TRBJ1-3; possibly TRBD1 for D (5 bases). Germline assignment: CDR1 LGHNA and CDR2 YSLEER. Trimming cost V 0 bases and J 4 bases, with 10 bases left between them. The CDR3 is 15 amino acids. CDR3 sequence: CASSQERGVGNTIYF. The DNA of the CDR3 is TGCGCCAGCAGCCAAGAGAGAGGGGTCGGAAACACCATATATTTT.

The J gene is TRBJ2-3, the V gene TRBV6-6; no clear D. Germline-derived CDR1 and CDR2 are MNHNY and SVGAGI (reference sequence). The CDR3 is 13 amino acids. Trimming stripped 6 bases from V and 1 base from J, with 8 bases between. In DNA form, the CDR3 reads TGTGCCAGCAGCAGACCCGGCACAGATACGCAGTATTTT. This gives the protein CASSRPGTDTQYF.

The chain carries TRBV28 and TRBJ2-7; D might be TRBD1 (6 bases). The V gene's germline CDR1 is MDHEN and CDR2 SYDVKM. V lost 6 bases and J lost 0, with 9 bases in between. The CDR3 is made up of 13 amino acids. In DNA, the CDR3 is TGTGCCAGCAGGGACAGTAGCTCCTACGAGCAGTACTTC. This codes for CASRDSSSYEQYF.

Concerning this clone: As the CDR3 is not closed by the conserved phenylalanine or tryptophan, this likely results from a read error. The chain couples TRBV5-1 to TRBJ1-1; 7 bases align to TRBD1. Germline-derived CDR1 and CDR2 are SGHRS and YFSETQ. The CDR3 is 14 residues long. The V gene end was trimmed by 4 bases and the J gene end by 1 base; junction bases not matched to a gene: 4. The CDR3 here is CASSKQGGNTEAFV. DNA for the CDR3: TGCGCCAGCAGCAAGCAGGGGGGGAACACTGAAGCTTTCGTT.

The rearrangement joins TRBV6-5 to TRBJ2-5; 7 bases fit TRBD2. V gave up 6 bases and J gave up 0 bases; unmatched junction bases: 7. In germline, CDR1 is MNHEY, CDR2 SVGAGI. The CDR3 runs 15 residues. CDR3 nucleotides: TGTGCCAGCAGGGGCCGGCGGGGGTACCAAGAGACCCAGTACTTC. Residues: CASRGRRGYQETQYF.

The rearrangement uses TRBV11-2 and TRBJ2-1, with D perhaps TRBD1 or TRBD2 (5 bases each). V lost 5 bases to trimming and J lost 0 bases, with 20 bases between them. Looked up from germline, CDR1 is SGHAT and CDR2 is FQNNGV. CDR3 size: 18 residues. The CDR3 DNA reads as TGTGCCAGCAGCCTCGAACGGTCAGGGACGAGCTCCTACAATGAGCAGTTCTTC. The encoded protein is CASSLERSGTSSYNEQFF.

The sample holds a few counts of this clone. This chain links TRBV6-1 with TRBJ1-5, with TRBD1 as a possible D gene (5 bases). V lost 6 bases and J 4 bases, leaving 10 bases between the germline ends. The CDR3 spans 13 residues. Germline-derived CDR1 and CDR2 are MNHNS and SASEGT. The CDR3 DNA reads as TGTGCCAGCAGGCGGGACGGAAATCAGCCCCAGCATTTT. It is translated as CASRRDGNQPQHF.

This clone was detected only once. The chain combines TRBV5-8 with TRBJ1-3, with D perhaps TRBD1 (6 bases). V was clipped by 4 bases and J by 0 bases, with 14 bases between them. The CDR3 totals 16 residues. CDR1 is SGHTS, CDR2 YDEGEE, per germline. CDR3 in amino acids: CASSTGQTNSGNTIYF. The DNA of the CDR3 is TGTGCCAGCAGCACCGGACAGACCAACTCTGGAAACACCATATATTTT. Full variable domain (remainder filled in from reference TRBV5-8 and TRBJ1-3): EAGVTQSPTHLIKTRGQQATLRCSPISGHTSVYWYQQALGLGLQFLLWYDEGEERNRGNFPPRFSGRQFPNYSSELNVNALELEDSALYLCASSTGQTNSGNTIYFGEGSWLTVV.

The J gene is TRBJ2-5, the V gene TRBV5-1; 7 bases line up with TRBD1. Per the germline V gene, CDR1 is SGHRS and CDR2 is YFSETQ. V shed 4 bases, J shed 4 bases, and the junction held 4 bases outside the gene matches. The CDR3 totals 13 residues. CDR3 loop: CASSQDRAETQYF. The CDR3 nucleotides read TGCGCCAGCAGCCAAGACAGGGCAGAGACCCAGTACTTC.

With respect to this clone: Other DNA sequences of this sample code for an identical CDR3. This chain uses TRBV9 with TRBJ2-7, with TRBD1 identical over 9 bases. Losses at the gene ends were 4 bases for V and 4 bases for J; bases not matched to a gene: 3. The CDR3 length is 13 residues. Germline V gives CDR1 SGDLS, CDR2 YYNGEE. CDR3 region: CASSPQGAYEQYF. CDR3 DNA: TGTGCCAGCAGCCCACAGGGGGCGTACGAGCAGTACTTC.

This chain links TRBV28 with TRBJ2-5; 12 bases map to TRBD1. Per the germline V gene, CDR1 is MDHEN and CDR2 is SYDVKM. The CDR3 contains 16 residues. V gave up 5 bases and J gave up 6 bases; unmatched junction bases: 10. The CDR3 DNA reads as TGTGCCAGCAGTACCGGGACAGGGGGCTTGACGAAGACCCAGTACTTC. As protein: CASSTGTGGLTKTQYF.

The V gene is TRBV11-2, the J gene TRBJ1-2, with TRBD1 matching over 7 bases. Trimming cost V 0 bases and J 4 bases; bases outside gene matches: 8. Germline V gene lookup returns CDR1 SGHAT and CDR2 FQNNGV. The CDR3 runs to 16 residues. The CDR3 loop is CASSLEGNTGVYGYTF. In DNA form, the CDR3 reads TGTGCCAGCAGCTTAGAGGGAAATACAGGGGTCTATGGCTACACCTTC.

The chain has TRBV7-2 and TRBJ1-5; possibly TRBD1 for D (5 bases). The germline V and J ends were trimmed by 3 bases and 3 bases, with 12 bases remaining between them. The CDR3 has 15 amino acids. Germline lookup yields CDR1 SGHTA and CDR2 FQGNSA. This CDR3 is CASSFGGSNNQPQHF. The DNA for the CDR3 is TGTGCCAGCAGCTTTGGGGGGTCAAACAATCAGCCCCAGCATTTT.

The chain has TRBV19 and TRBJ2-7, with D unclear. The germline V gene encodes CDR1 LNHDA and CDR2 SQIVND (reference sequence). The V end lost 8 bases, the J end lost 4 bases, and 9 bases lay between the germline ends. The CDR3 contains 11 residues. The CDR3 nucleotides are TGTGCCAGTCGTCAGGATTACGAGCAGTACTTC. It yields the protein CASRQDYEQYF.

This clone was picked up a small number of times. The gene calls are TRBV14 and TRBJ2-7; tentative D call: TRBD2 (5 bases). The CDR3 runs 12 residues. V lost 2 bases to trimming and J lost 4 bases, with 6 bases between them. From germline, CDR1 is SGHDN and CDR2 FVKESK. CDR3 protein: CASSQQRYEQYF. In nucleotides, the CDR3 is TGTGCCAGCAGCCAACAGCGGTACGAGCAGTACTTC.

The J gene is TRBJ1-1, the V gene TRBV6-5; 11 positions match TRBD1. Germline CDR1 and CDR2: MNHEY and SVGAGI. The CDR3 length is 11 residues. V lost 6 bases, J lost 12 bases, and 3 bases stayed unmatched. In DNA, the CDR3 is TGTGCCAGCAGACGGGACAGGGGGACTTTCTTT. As protein: CASRRDRGTFF.

This clone was picked up a small number of times. This chain connects TRBV30 to TRBJ2-6, with TRBD1 matching 11 bases. This CDR3 has 16 amino acids. Germline V CDR1 and CDR2: GTSNPN, SVGIG (reference sequence). V dropped 5 bases and J dropped 1; count of bases not matched to a gene: 4. DNA for the CDR3: TGTGCCTGGGCCGGACAGGGGGCATCTGGGGCCAACGTCCTGACTTTC. This gives the protein CAWAGQGASGANVLTF.

The gene calls are TRBV30 and TRBJ2-2; D is uncertain. Trimming stripped 0 bases from V and 7 bases from J, with 6 bases between. CDR1 and CDR2 from the germline V gene are GTSNPN and SVGIG (reference sequence). The CDR3 totals 12 residues. In DNA form, the CDR3 reads TGTGCCTGGAGTGTAGGAGTCGGGGAGCTGTTTTTT. It yields the protein CAWSVGVGELFF. The full variable domain, its missing parts supplied by reference TRBV30 and TRBJ2-2, is SQTIHQWPATLVQPVGSPLSLECTVEGTSNPNLYWYRQAAGRGLQLLFYSVGIGQISSEVPQNLSASRPQDRQFILSSKKLLLSDSGFYLCAWSVGVGELFFGEGSRLTVL.

The chain joins TRBV2 to TRBJ1-5, with D possibly being TRBD1 (6 bases). CDR1 SNHLY and CDR2 FYNNEI come from the germline V gene. This CDR3 region has 12 residues. V gave up 4 bases and J gave up 5 bases, with 6 bases separating them. The CDR3 reads CASSGTDQPQHF. In DNA, the CDR3 is TGTGCCAGCAGTGGGACAGATCAGCCCCAGCATTTT.

The CDR3 is CASHSSGRRREQFF. In DNA, the CDR3 is TGTGCCAGCCATAGTAGCGGACGGAGGCGGGAGCAGTTCTTC. The rearrangement uses TRBV6-5 and TRBJ2-1, with D tentatively TRBD2 (6 bases). Germline V gene data show CDR1 as MNHEY and CDR2 as SVGAGI. V gave up 8 bases and J gave up 10 bases, with 21 bases separating them. The CDR3 has 14 amino acids.

The chain links TRBV2 to TRBJ2-5; D not resolved. Per germline, CDR1 SNHLY and CDR2 FYNNEI. The CDR3 is 12 amino acids. Trimming left V 7 bases short and J 2 bases short, with 8 bases between. CDR3 amino acids: CASTGRQETQYF. The DNA for the CDR3 is TGTGCCAGCACGGGCCGGCAAGAGACCCAGTACTTC.

CDR3 in DNA: TGTGCCAGCAACATCATCGATAGCACAGATACGCAGTATTTT. It yields the protein CASNIIDSTDTQYF. The genes are TRBV28 and TRBJ2-3; D is ambiguous. The CDR3 has 14 residues. The V end was cut by 7 bases, the J end by 0 bases, with 11 bases between. Looked up from germline, CDR1 is MDHEN and CDR2 is SYDVKM.

The rearrangement links TRBV28 to TRBJ1-2, with D maybe TRBD1 (6 bases). Trimming left V 10 bases short and J 0 bases short, with 18 bases between. The germline V gene encodes CDR1 MDHEN and CDR2 SYDVKM. The CDR3 sequence is 15 residues long. CDR3: CATPSRAGANYGYTF. In DNA, the CDR3 is TGTGCCACCCCTTCGAGGGCAGGGGCTAACTATGGCTACACCTTC.

This clone was detected a few times. J is TRBJ2-2 and V is TRBV5-8; TRBD2 matches at 10 bases. This CDR3 is 18 amino acids long. J was trimmed by 3 bases and V by 0 bases; bases with no gene match: 8. Germline V CDR1 and CDR2: SGHTS, YDEGEE. CDR3 in DNA: TGTGCCAGCAGCTTGGCTCCTAGCGGGGGCCCCCACACCGGGGAGCTGTTTTTT. Its protein product is CASSLAPSGGPHTGELFF. Full variable domain (remainder filled in from reference TRBV5-8 and TRBJ2-2): EAGVTQSPTHLIKTRGQQATLRCSPISGHTSVYWYQQALGLGLQFLLWYDEGEERNRGNFPPRFSGRQFPNYSSELNVNALELEDSALYLCASSLAPSGGPHTGELFFGEGSRLTVL.

The V gene is TRBV4-2, the J gene TRBJ1-4, with D perhaps TRBD1 (6 bases). CDR3 size: 13 residues. V lost 2 bases and J 6 bases, leaving 7 bases between the germline ends. Germline CDR1 reads LGHNA; CDR2 reads YNFKEQ. The CDR3 here is CASSQWTDEKLFF. The CDR3, as DNA: TGTGCCAGCAGCCAATGGACAGATGAAAAACTGTTTTTT.

The J gene is TRBJ1-4, the V gene TRBV9; no definite D call. The CDR3 is 14 amino acids. V lost 0 bases and J lost 8, with 11 bases in between. Germline CDR1 SGDLS, CDR2 YYNGEE. The CDR3 sequence: CASSVEVRGEKLFF. CDR3 in DNA: TGTGCCAGCAGCGTAGAAGTTCGCGGGGAAAAACTGTTTTTT.